The rows below give T cell receptor beta chains drawn from one sample of a study of blood T cell repertoires in COVID-19. Libraries were prepared by immunoSEQ multiplex PCR; TCRdb keeps only in-frame clonotypes and omits some of them. The sample has 150,000 to 200,000 clones, 65% to 85% seen once. Source material: peripheral blood. The receptors stem from a woman aged 25 to 39 with acute or convalescent COVID-19. CDR3s include the opening cysteine and the closing phenylalanine or tryptophan. Fields, in order: CDR3 protein, CDR3 DNA, V gene, CDR3 length, D gene, J gene, clone size. A D gene is named only where the DNA matches it firmly. Rows may omit the clone size; those that give it use once, few, many or a size class.

CDR3: CASSPTGDEQYF
DNA: TGTGCCAGTAGTCCCACAGGGGACGAGCAGTACTTC
V: TRBV19
length: 12
D: TRBD1
J: TRBJ2-7
size: once

CDR3: CASSLFSGQAETQYF
DNA: TGTGCCAGCAGTTTATTTTCTGGGCAGGCAGAGACCCAGTACTTC
V: TRBV28
length: 15
D: NA
J: TRBJ2-5
size: few

CDR3: CASSPKGTDTDTQYF
DNA: TGTGCCAGCAGCCCGAAGGGGACAGACACAGATACGCAGTATTTT
V: TRBV7-9
length: 15
D: TRBD1
J: TRBJ2-3
size: NA

CDR3: CAWSGSGKSSYEQYF
DNA: TGTGCCTGGAGTGGATCAGGGAAAAGCTCCTACGAGCAGTACTTC
V: TRBV30
length: 15
D: NA
J: TRBJ2-7
size: NA

CDR3: CASSPPLVGPHNEQFF
DNA: TGTGCCAGCAGTCCCCCCTTAGTGGGCCCCCACAATGAGCAGTTCTTC
V: TRBV27
length: 16
D: NA
J: TRBJ2-1
size: NA

CDR3: CASSPTGFEQFF
DNA: TGTGCCAGCAGCCCGACAGGTTTTGAGCAGTTCTTC
V: TRBV7-3
length: 12
D: NA
J: TRBJ2-1
size: NA

CDR3: CATARTEYGYTF
DNA: TGTGCAACCGCCCGGACAGAATATGGCTACACCTTC
V: TRBV28
length: 12
D: NA
J: TRBJ1-2
size: NA

CDR3: CATSHIVLQTQYF
DNA: TGTGCCACCAGTCATATAGTCCTGCAGACCCAGTACTTC
V: TRBV15
length: 13
D: NA
J: TRBJ2-5
size: NA

CDR3: CASRTQGNSNSPLHF
DNA: TGTGCCAGCAGGACCCAGGGGAACTCCAATTCACCCCTCCACTTT
V: TRBV2
length: 15
D: NA
J: TRBJ1-6
size: NA

CDR3: CSARDNLATEAFF
DNA: TGCAGCGCACGGGACAATCTAGCCACTGAAGCTTTCTTT
V: TRBV29-1
length: 13
D: NA
J: TRBJ1-1
size: medium-sized

CDR3: CASSLSYRGRGEQYF
DNA: TGTGCCAGCAGTTTATCGTACAGGGGGCGAGGCGAGCAGTACTTC
V: TRBV27
length: 15
D: TRBD1
J: TRBJ2-7
size: NA

CDR3: CASSSPEGYTF
DNA: TGTGCCAGCAGTTCCCCGGAGGGCTACACCTTC
V: TRBV6-5
length: 11
D: NA
J: TRBJ1-2
size: NA

CDR3: CSVTTDYGYTF
DNA: TGCAGCGTCACGACAGACTATGGCTACACCTTC
V: TRBV29-1
length: 11
D: NA
J: TRBJ1-2
size: NA

CDR3: CASRKEEGFNTEAFF
DNA: TGCGCCAGCAGAAAGGAGGAGGGATTTAACACTGAAGCTTTCTTT
V: TRBV5-1
length: 15
D: NA
J: TRBJ1-1
size: NA

CDR3: CASSLLNSYEQYF
DNA: TGTGCCAGCAGCCTACTCAACTCCTACGAGCAGTACTTC
V: TRBV28
length: 13
D: NA
J: TRBJ2-7
size: NA

CDR3: CASSITGGEQYF
DNA: TGTGCCAGCAGTATTACAGGGGGCGAGCAGTACTTC
V: TRBV6-5
length: 12
D: TRBD1
J: TRBJ2-7
size: NA

CDR3: CASSSRLAGEETQYF
DNA: TGCGCCAGCAGCTCCAGACTAGCGGGGGAAGAGACCCAGTACTTC
V: TRBV5-1
length: 15
D: TRBD2
J: TRBJ2-5
size: NA

CDR3: CASSSQVDYGYTF
DNA: TGTGCCAGCAGCTCTCAGGTGGACTATGGCTACACCTTC
V: TRBV11-2
length: 13
D: NA
J: TRBJ1-2
size: NA

CDR3: CASSPGVGRSNQPQHF
DNA: TGTGCCAGCAGCCCGGGGGTGGGACGGAGCAATCAGCCCCAGCATTTT
V: TRBV7-6
length: 16
D: NA
J: TRBJ1-5
size: NA

CDR3: CASSSVGLLQETQYF
DNA: TGTGCCAGCAGCTCCGTTGGACTTCTACAAGAGACCCAGTACTTC
V: TRBV5-4
length: 15
D: NA
J: TRBJ2-5
size: NA

CDR3: CASSSHIRTITNEKLFF
DNA: TGTGCCAGCAGCTCACACATACGGACAATAACTAATGAAAAACTGTTTTTT
V: TRBV11-2
length: 17
D: NA
J: TRBJ1-4
size: NA

CDR3: CASRPGHLYNEQFF
DNA: TGTGCCAGCCGACCGGGACACCTATACAATGAGCAGTTCTTC
V: TRBV6-6
length: 14
D: NA
J: TRBJ2-1
size: NA

CDR3: CASSGRGSGDNSPLHF
DNA: TGTGCCAGCAGTGGACGGGGATCAGGGGATAATTCACCCCTCCACTTT
V: TRBV2
length: 16
D: NA
J: TRBJ1-6
size: NA

CDR3: CASSYTDLGAEQFF
DNA: TGTGCCAGCAGTTACACAGACCTGGGCGCTGAGCAGTTCTTC
V: TRBV6-6
length: 14
D: NA
J: TRBJ2-1
size: NA

CDR3: CASKTGSATNEKLFF
DNA: TGTGCCAGTAAAACAGGCTCAGCGACTAATGAAAAACTGTTTTTT
V: TRBV19
length: 15
D: NA
J: TRBJ1-4
size: NA

CDR3: CASSSLCYTNEKLFF
DNA: TGCGCCAGCAGCTCCCTCTGCTACACTAATGAAAAACTGTTTTTT
V: TRBV5-1
length: 15
D: NA
J: TRBJ1-4
size: once

CDR3: CASTQGSSNNEQFF
DNA: TGTGCCAGCACCCAGGGTAGTTCCAACAATGAGCAGTTCTTC
V: TRBV27
length: 14
D: NA
J: TRBJ2-1
size: NA

CDR3: CASSDGLAGGPGGELFF
DNA: TGTGCCAGCAGTGACGGACTAGCGGGAGGGCCCGGCGGGGAGCTGTTTTTT
V: TRBV6-4
length: 17
D: TRBD2
J: TRBJ2-2
size: NA

CDR3: CASRLGVTEAFF
DNA: TGTGCCAGCAGATTAGGGGTCACTGAAGCTTTCTTT
V: TRBV5-6
length: 12
D: NA
J: TRBJ1-1
size: NA

CDR3: CASSVVTHMNTEAFF
DNA: TGTGCCAGCAGCGTAGTGACTCACATGAACACTGAAGCTTTCTTT
V: TRBV9
length: 15
D: NA
J: TRBJ1-1
size: NA

CDR3: CASSPGTEYYGYTF
DNA: TGTGCCAGCAGTCCCGGGACAGAATACTATGGCTACACCTTC
V: TRBV27
length: 14
D: TRBD1
J: TRBJ1-2
size: NA

CDR3: CATSRVRTNTEAFF
DNA: TGTGCCACCAGCAGAGTTCGAACTAACACTGAAGCTTTCTTT
V: TRBV15
length: 14
D: NA
J: TRBJ1-1
size: NA

CDR3: CAWDSLNSPLHF
DNA: TGTGCCTGGGACAGCTTGAATTCACCCCTCCACTTT
V: TRBV30
length: 12
D: NA
J: TRBJ1-6
size: NA

CDR3: CASSQGTSGMSCYF
DNA: TGTGCCAGCAGCCAAGGGACTAGCGGGATGAGTTGCTACTTC
V: TRBV14
length: 14
D: TRBD2
J: TRBJ2-7
size: NA

CDR3: CASSLGAQQYF
DNA: TGTGCCAGCAGCTTAGGGGCTCAGCAGTACTTC
V: TRBV7-8
length: 11
D: NA
J: TRBJ2-7
size: NA

CDR3: CASSPDLDNYGYTF
DNA: TGTGCCAGCAGCCCAGACCTAGACAACTATGGCTACACCTTC
V: TRBV7-9
length: 14
D: NA
J: TRBJ1-2
size: NA

CDR3: CASSPRGGQSPLHF
DNA: TGTGCCAGTAGTCCCCGCGGGGGGCAATCACCCCTCCACTTT
V: TRBV19
length: 14
D: NA
J: TRBJ1-6
size: NA

CDR3: CASRTTGTEAFF
DNA: TGTGCCAGCAGGACAACAGGGACCGAAGCTTTCTTT
V: TRBV6-5
length: 12
D: NA
J: TRBJ1-1
size: NA

CDR3: CAWSRREQETQYF
DNA: TGTGCCTGGAGTCGGCGGGAGCAAGAGACCCAGTACTTC
V: TRBV30
length: 13
D: TRBD2
J: TRBJ2-5
size: NA

CDR3: CASSRFQDRNYGYTF
DNA: TGTGCCAGCAGTCGTTTTCAGGACAGAAACTATGGCTACACCTTC
V: TRBV28
length: 15
D: NA
J: TRBJ1-2
size: few

CDR3: CASSPGQSADTQYF
DNA: TGTGCCAGCAGCCCCGGACAGAGCGCAGATACGCAGTATTTT
V: TRBV7-9
length: 14
D: NA
J: TRBJ2-3
size: NA

CDR3: CASSYVAAYGYTF
DNA: TGTGCCAGCAGTTACGTCGCGGCTTATGGCTACACCTTC
V: TRBV6-2/TRBV6-3
length: 13
D: NA
J: TRBJ1-2
size: NA

CDR3: CASSRTSGLPSSYNEQFF
DNA: TGTGCCAGCAGTAGGACTAGCGGGCTCCCCAGCTCCTACAATGAGCAGTTCTTC
V: TRBV6-2/TRBV6-3
length: 18
D: TRBD2
J: TRBJ2-1
size: once

CDR3: CASSLVQGAFTEAFF
DNA: TGTGCCAGCAGCTTGGTACAGGGCGCCTTCACTGAAGCTTTCTTT
V: TRBV7-2
length: 15
D: NA
J: TRBJ1-1
size: NA

CDR3: CASSSGTGKTQYF
DNA: TGTGCCAGCAGCTCCGGGACAGGAAAGACCCAGTACTTC
V: TRBV5-4
length: 13
D: TRBD1
J: TRBJ2-5
size: once

CDR3: CASSPSRQGVRVF
DNA: TGTGCCAGCAGCCCTAGTCGGCAGGGGGTTCGGGTCTTC
V: TRBV3-1/TRBV3-2
length: 13
D: TRBD1
J: TRBJ2-1
size: NA

CDR3: CASRKTGRANYGYTF
DNA: TGTGCCAGCAGAAAGACAGGGAGAGCTAACTATGGCTACACCTTC
V: TRBV6-5
length: 15
D: TRBD1
J: TRBJ1-2
size: NA

CDR3: CASSPGPGVLNEQFF
DNA: TGTGCTAGCAGCCCCGGACCGGGGGTGCTCAATGAGCAGTTCTTC
V: TRBV7-7
length: 15
D: NA
J: TRBJ2-1
size: NA

CDR3: CASSFSGQAFNSPLHF
DNA: TGTGCCAGCAGTTTTTCGGGACAGGCCTTTAATTCACCCCTCCACTTT
V: TRBV27
length: 16
D: TRBD1
J: TRBJ1-6
size: NA

CDR3: CASSFSRSQADTGELFF
DNA: TGTGCCAGCAGCTTTAGTAGGAGTCAAGCGGACACCGGGGAGCTGTTTTTT
V: TRBV13
length: 17
D: NA
J: TRBJ2-2
size: NA

CDR3: CAIRQGNQPQHF
DNA: TGTGCCATCCGCCAGGGCAATCAGCCCCAGCATTTT
V: TRBV10-3
length: 12
D: NA
J: TRBJ1-5
size: NA

CDR3: CASSLPPGKDWRDSPLHF
DNA: TGTGCCAGCAGTTTACCACCTGGGAAGGACTGGAGGGATTCACCCCTCCACTTT
V: TRBV28
length: 18
D: NA
J: TRBJ1-6
size: few

CDR3: CASSFLAGVAGYEQFF
DNA: TGTGCCAGCAGCTTCTTAGCGGGGGTCGCCGGGTATGAGCAGTTCTTC
V: TRBV7-9
length: 16
D: TRBD2
J: TRBJ2-1
size: NA

CDR3: CASSQLQGRKETQYF
DNA: TGTGCCAGCAGTCAATTACAGGGGCGAAAAGAGACCCAGTACTTC
V: TRBV27
length: 15
D: TRBD1
J: TRBJ2-5
size: NA

CDR3: CASSLDRVNTGELFF
DNA: TGTGCCAGCAGCTTAGACAGGGTGAACACCGGGGAGCTGTTTTTT
V: TRBV7-8
length: 15
D: NA
J: TRBJ2-2
size: NA

CDR3: CASSPVPDRGQKLFF
DNA: TGTGCCAGCAGCCCCGTCCCGGACAGGGGACAAAAACTGTTTTTT
V: TRBV5-4
length: 15
D: TRBD1
J: TRBJ1-4
size: once

CDR3: CASSRQGDDEQYF
DNA: TGTGCCAGTAGCAGACAGGGGGACGACGAGCAGTACTTC
V: TRBV19
length: 13
D: TRBD1
J: TRBJ2-7
size: NA

CDR3: CAWSSGVGSPLHF
DNA: TGTGCCTGGAGTTCGGGGGTGGGTTCACCCCTCCACTTT
V: TRBV30
length: 13
D: NA
J: TRBJ1-6
size: NA

CDR3: CASSRRQVLGPGELFF
DNA: TGTGCCAGCAGCCGAAGACAGGTTTTGGGACCCGGGGAGCTGTTTTTT
V: TRBV7-9
length: 16
D: NA
J: TRBJ2-2
size: NA